This entry features one TCR beta chain sequence. Trimming removed 2 bases from V and 0 bases from J, with 7 bases in between. The CDR3 is 14 amino acids. Germline loops: CDR1 SGHRS, CDR2 YFSETQ. This specimen comes from a study of blood T cell repertoires in COVID-19. Background on the study: COVID-19 samples, acute and convalescent, were from the United States, Italy and Spain. T cells, B-cell-depleted T cells, or PBMCs provided the cDNA or gDNA that served as material.

The authors' processing: Amplification of reference gene primers was used by the study to estimate nucleated cell counts. Repertoires were generated with immunoSEQ multiplex PCR, while TCRdb's copy carries only in-frame clones and drops some. From that table come the V and J calls and clone size; the DNA was used to work out D and trimming. The sample contains about 69,000 clones, under 85% of which appear only once. The sequence derives from a man aged 55 to 70 with acute or convalescent COVID-19. The sequenced material came from peripheral blood. V is TRBV5-1 and J is TRBJ2-3; D possibly corresponds to TRBD1 (5 bases). The CDR3 protein is CASSLRGSTDTQYF. The CDR3 region has the DNA TGCGCCAGCAGCTTAAGGGGAAGCACAGATACGCAGTATTTT.